This TCR beta chain comes out of a study of blood T cell repertoires in COVID-19. Per the study methods: Researchers report that nucleated cell counts were estimated from reference gene primer amplification. Clones were read by immunoSEQ multiplex PCR, and TCRdb kept only the in-frame ones, dropping some. The V and J calls and clone size were taken over from that table, and D and trimming were inferred from the DNA. The sample lists a few hundred thousand clones; roughly four fifths were seen once. Donors of Cohort 3 who recovered were those that had two negative PCRs, clearance, or symptom resolution. The receptor was derived from a woman aged 55-69 years who had recovered from COVID-19. The sequenced sample was PBMCs or T cells enriched from blood (not recorded which).

DNA of the CDR3: TGTGCCAGCAGTGCAGGCGATGTCGCTGAAGCTTTCTTT. Amino acids: CASSAGDVAEAFF. The J gene is TRBJ1-1, the V gene TRBV25-1; D unclear. The CDR3 is 13 residues long. Germline V CDR1 and CDR2: MGHDK, SYGVNS. V lost 4 bases to trimming and J lost 6 bases, with 12 bases between them.